This T cell receptor (beta chain) was observed in a study of beta chain features in type 1 diabetes. Study-level findings and limits: Patients with type 1 diabetes showed fewer VDJ junction insertions and more deletions.

Germline CDR1 MNHEY, CDR2 SVGAGI. V lost 0 bases to trimming and J lost 0 bases, with 8 bases between them. The CDR3 runs 15 residues. In regard to this clone: Antigen unknown.

Reverse transcription of all isolated RNA meant that expressed TCRB transcripts were sequenced. Method: immunoSEQ multiplex PCR; TCRdb's copy keeps in-frame clones and lacks some. The repertoire holds about 150,000 clones, with roughly 8.1% as singletons. The chain employs TRBV6-5 and TRBJ1-1; TRBD1 is a possible D gene (5 bases). Source material: central memory CD4+ T cells from blood. The clonotype originates from a man in his late teens or twenties in good health. CDR3 in amino acids: CASSYSGRVNTEAFF. CDR3 sequence (DNA): TGTGCCAGCAGTTACTCGGGCAGGGTGAACACTGAAGCTTTCTTT.